This T cell receptor beta chain was recorded in a study of OX40 agonist ivuxolimab in advanced cancers. Using immunoSEQ multiplex PCR, the repertoire was profiled, and TCRdb retains in-frame clones only, with some absent. The sample has 76,000 or so clones; 75% to 85% are singletons. The CDR3 is 15 residues long. V dropped 0 bases and J dropped 4 bases, with 14 bases sitting between them. Germline values: CDR1 SGDLS, CDR2 YYNGEE. Points on this clone: The antigen remains unidentified.

Study outcomes and limitations: Low levels of normalized T-cell clonal expansion also appeared in some nonresponders. In the 0.1-3.0 mg/kg groups, partial responders showed among the lowest expansion.

The sequenced sample was CD4+ or CD8+ T cells sorted from blood, obtained in a trial of the OX40 agonist ivuxolimab. The chain uses TRBV9 and TRBJ2-7; tentative D call: TRBD1 (6 bases). This receptor was taken from an adult with an advanced solid tumor such as melanoma, head and neck, liver or kidney cancer. This chain's CDR3 is CASSVEGGGIYEQYF. In nucleotides, the CDR3 is TGTGCCAGCAGCGTAGAAGGGGGTGGGATATACGAGCAGTACTTC. Combining the CDR3 with reference TRBV9 and TRBJ2-7 gives the whole variable domain DSGVTQTPKHLITATGQRVTLRCSPRSGDLSVYWYQQSLDQGLQFLIQYYNGEERAKGNILERFSAQQFPDLHSELNLSSLELGDSALYFCASSVEGGGIYEQYFGPGTRLTVT.